This T cell receptor beta chain was recorded in a study of T cell changes during pregnancy in multiple sclerosis. Trimming removed 6 bases at V and 4 bases at J, with 15 bases between. Germline lookup yields CDR1 ENHRY and CDR2 SYGVKD. This CDR3 contains 14 residues. Generated by immunoSEQ multiplex PCR, the TCRdb table keeps only in-frame clones and is missing some. The data hold tens of thousands of clones, with 85% to 95% observed a single time. This clone has more than one count but fewer than ten. The TCR comes from a female donor in good health, enrolled as a control in a pregnancy study. This chain joins TRBV10-3 and TRBJ1-2, with D perhaps TRBD1 (5 bases). The sample in question was peripheral blood, obtained in the third trimester of pregnancy. The CDR3 DNA is TGTGCCATCAGCAGAACAGGTTTGGGCTATGGCTACACCTTC. As protein: CAISRTGLGYGYTF.